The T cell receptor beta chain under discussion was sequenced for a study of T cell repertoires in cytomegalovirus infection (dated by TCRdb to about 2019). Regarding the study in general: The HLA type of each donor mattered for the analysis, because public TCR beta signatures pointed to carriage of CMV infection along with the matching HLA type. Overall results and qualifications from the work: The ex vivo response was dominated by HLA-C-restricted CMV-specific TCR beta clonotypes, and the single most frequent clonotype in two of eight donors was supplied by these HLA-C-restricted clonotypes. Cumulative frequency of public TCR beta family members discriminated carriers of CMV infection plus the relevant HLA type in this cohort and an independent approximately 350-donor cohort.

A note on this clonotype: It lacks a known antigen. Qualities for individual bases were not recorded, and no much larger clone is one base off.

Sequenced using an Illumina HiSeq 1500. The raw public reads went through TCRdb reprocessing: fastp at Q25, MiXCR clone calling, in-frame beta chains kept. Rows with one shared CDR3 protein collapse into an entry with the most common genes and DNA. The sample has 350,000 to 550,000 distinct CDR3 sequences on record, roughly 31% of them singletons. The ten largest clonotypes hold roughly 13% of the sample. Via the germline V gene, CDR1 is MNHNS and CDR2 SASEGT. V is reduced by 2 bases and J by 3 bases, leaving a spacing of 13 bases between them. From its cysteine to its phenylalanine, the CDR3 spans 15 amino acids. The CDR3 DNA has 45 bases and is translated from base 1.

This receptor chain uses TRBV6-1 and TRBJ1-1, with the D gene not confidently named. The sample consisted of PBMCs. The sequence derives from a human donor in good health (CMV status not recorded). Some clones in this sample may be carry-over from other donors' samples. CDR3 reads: CASSETWGGYTEAFF. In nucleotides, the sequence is TGTGCCAGCAGTGAAACTTGGGGAGGGTACACTGAAGCTTTCTTT.